The clone carrying this T cell receptor (beta chain) was picked up a small number of times. The study extracted blood RNA from unsorted whole blood and also extracted germline DNA. This CDR3 is 16 amino acids long. The junction had 11 bases not matched to a gene; V was cut back by 4 bases and J by 6 bases. Germline V gene lookup returns CDR1 MGHRA and CDR2 YSYEKL. The template, roughly 510 ng total RNA, yielded TCR beta cDNA made with a constant-region primer. Modified slightly, ARM-PCR produced TCR beta libraries over three nested multiplex PCR rounds. For approximately 9 cycles apiece, the opening two PCR rounds ran with TRBV1-TRBV30 forward primers and a C-beta reverse primer. TCRdb processed the multiplex PCR reads anew with MiXCR; each CDR3 protein has one entry. Among some 190,000 distinct CDR3 sequences listed, over 50% were seen once. The sample is drawn from a study of tumor-infiltrating lymphocytes in primary liver carcinoma.

Sample: peripheral blood. The genes are TRBV4-1 and TRBJ2-1, with 8 bases lining up with TRBD2. This TCR was sampled from a man aged 35 to 55 with primary liver carcinoma and hepatitis B virus infection. The CDR3 coding sequence is TGCGCCAGCAGCCTCCGATCCCTAGCGGGCAGCAATGAGCAGTTCTTC. Translation: CASSLRSLAGSNEQFF.